What follows are 5 T cell receptor beta chains derived from one specimen sequenced in a study of neurological immune-mediated disorders. TCRdb processed the 5' RACE reads anew with MiXCR; each CDR3 protein has one entry. The sample lists more than 35,000 distinct CDR3 sequences; about 6% were seen once. Sequenced sample: CD4+ T cells from blood. These receptors were obtained from a woman between 40 and 55 years old in good health.

This clonotype showed up many times. The chain combines TRBV7-2 with TRBJ1-2, with 7 bases aligning to TRBD1. This CDR3 has 16 residues. J gave up 4 bases and V 0 bases, and 8 bases lay outside the gene matches. CDR1 and CDR2 (germline): SGHTA, FQGNSA. The CDR3 DNA reads TGTGCCAGCAGCTTAGCGGGCCCGGGACAGTCCTATGGCTACACCTTC. It specifies CASSLAGPGQSYGYTF.

This clonotype has at least ten counts. The chain joins TRBV12-3 or TRBV12-4 to TRBJ2-7; the match to TRBD1 covers 10 bases. This CDR3 spans 15 amino acids. V was pared by 5 bases and J by 2 bases, with 6 bases of the junction left unmatched. The CDR3 loop is CASSLAGTGAYEQYF. The CDR3 coding sequence is TGTGCCAGCAGTCTGGCCGGGACAGGGGCCTACGAGCAGTACTTC.

At least ten counts were recorded for this clonotype. The genes are TRBV20-1 and TRBJ1-1; D uncertain. V was trimmed by 1 base and J by 6 bases, leaving 9 bases between them. The CDR3 runs 12 residues. Germline V gene lookup returns CDR1 DFQATT and CDR2 SNEGSKA (reference sequence). For the CDR3, the DNA is TGCAGTGCTAGAGTGAGCGGGCCTGAAGCTTTCTTT. It codes for CSARVSGPEAFF.

The chain is built from TRBV20-1 and TRBJ2-3; tentatively, D is TRBD2 (5 bases). Per the germline V gene, CDR1 is DFQATT and CDR2 is SNEGSKA (reference sequence). V was cut by 6 bases and J by 0 bases, with 13 bases left in between. The CDR3 loop spans 14 amino acids. This chain's CDR3 is CSATTTRSTDTQYF. Here the CDR3 DNA reads TGCAGTGCGACCACCACTAGAAGCACAGATACGCAGTATTTT.

This clonotype has ten or more counts. The rearrangement joins TRBV7-8 to TRBJ1-3, with TRBD1 as a possible D gene (5 bases). Trimming removed 5 bases from V and 3 bases from J, with 11 bases in between. The CDR3 has 14 residues. Germline assignment: CDR1 SGHVS and CDR2 FQNEAQ. The CDR3 sequence is CASSVRGLGNTIYF. The CDR3 DNA reads as TGTGCCAGCAGCGTCCGGGGCCTTGGAAACACCATATATTTT.